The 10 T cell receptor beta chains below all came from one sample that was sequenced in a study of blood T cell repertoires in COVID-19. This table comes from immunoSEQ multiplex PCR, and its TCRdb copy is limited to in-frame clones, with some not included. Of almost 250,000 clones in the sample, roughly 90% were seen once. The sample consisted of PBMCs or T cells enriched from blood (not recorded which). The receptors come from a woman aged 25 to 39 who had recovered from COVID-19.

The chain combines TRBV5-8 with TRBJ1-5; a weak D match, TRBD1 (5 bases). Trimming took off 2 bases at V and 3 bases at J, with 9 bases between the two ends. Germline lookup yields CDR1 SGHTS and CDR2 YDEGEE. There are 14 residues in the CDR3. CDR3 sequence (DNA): TGTGCCAGCAGCTTACAGGTTTTCAATCAGCCCCAGCATTTT. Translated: CASSLQVFNQPQHF. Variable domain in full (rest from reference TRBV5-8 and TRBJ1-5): EAGVTQSPTHLIKTRGQQATLRCSPISGHTSVYWYQQALGLGLQFLLWYDEGEERNRGNFPPRFSGRQFPNYSSELNVNALELEDSALYLCASSLQVFNQPQHFGDGTRLSIL.

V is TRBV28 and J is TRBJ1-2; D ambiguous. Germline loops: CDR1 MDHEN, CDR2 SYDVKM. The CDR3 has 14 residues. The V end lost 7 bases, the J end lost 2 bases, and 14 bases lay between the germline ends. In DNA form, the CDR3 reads TGTGCCAGCAACACCGCAGGTTACAACTATGGCTACACCTTC. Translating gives CASNTAGYNYGYTF.

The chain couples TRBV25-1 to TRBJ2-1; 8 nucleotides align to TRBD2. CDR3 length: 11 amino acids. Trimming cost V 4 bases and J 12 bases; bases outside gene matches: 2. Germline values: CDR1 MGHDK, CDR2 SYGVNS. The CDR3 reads CASSVAGRQFF. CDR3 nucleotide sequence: TGTGCCAGCAGTGTAGCGGGAAGGCAGTTCTTC.

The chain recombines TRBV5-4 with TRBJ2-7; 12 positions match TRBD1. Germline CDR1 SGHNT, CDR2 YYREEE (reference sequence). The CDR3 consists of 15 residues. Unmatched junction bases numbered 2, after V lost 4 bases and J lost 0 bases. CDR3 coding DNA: TGTGCCAGCAGCACGGGACAGGGGGCCTCCTACGAGCAGTACTTC. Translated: CASSTGQGASYEQYF. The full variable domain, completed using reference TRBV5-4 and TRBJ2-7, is ETGVTQSPTHLIKTRGQQVTLRCSSQSGHNTVSWYQQALGQGPQFIFQYYREEENGRGNFPPRFSGLQFPNYSSELNVNALELDDSALYLCASSTGQGASYEQYFGPGTRLTVT.

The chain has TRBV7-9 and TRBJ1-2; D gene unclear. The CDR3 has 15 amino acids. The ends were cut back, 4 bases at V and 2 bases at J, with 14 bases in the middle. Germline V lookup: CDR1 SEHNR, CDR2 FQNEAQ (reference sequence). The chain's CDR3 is CASSSHMDSNYGYTF. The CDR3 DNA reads TGTGCCAGCAGCTCGCATATGGACTCGAACTATGGCTACACCTTC.

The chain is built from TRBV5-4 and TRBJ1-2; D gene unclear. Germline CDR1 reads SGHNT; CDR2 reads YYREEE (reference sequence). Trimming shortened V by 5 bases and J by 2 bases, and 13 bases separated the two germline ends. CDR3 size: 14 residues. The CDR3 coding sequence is TGTGCCAGCAGGGAGATAGGAGAGAACTATGGCTACACCTTC. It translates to CASREIGENYGYTF.

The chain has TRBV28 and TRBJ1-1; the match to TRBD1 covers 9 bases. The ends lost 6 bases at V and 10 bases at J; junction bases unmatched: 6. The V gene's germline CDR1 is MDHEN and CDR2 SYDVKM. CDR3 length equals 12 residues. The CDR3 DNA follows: TGTGCCAGCAGAACAGGGGGCGCGGGAGCTTTCTTT. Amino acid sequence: CASRTGGAGAFF.

CDR3 amino acids: CASSQDQAISYNEQFF. CDR3 nucleotides: TGTGCCAGCAGCCAAGATCAGGCCATCTCCTACAATGAGCAGTTCTTC. V gene TRBV4-2 combines with J gene TRBJ2-1; D remains unclear. Germline loops: CDR1 LGHNA, CDR2 YNFKEQ. V lost 0 bases to trimming and J lost 0 bases, with 9 bases between them. The CDR3 runs to 16 residues.

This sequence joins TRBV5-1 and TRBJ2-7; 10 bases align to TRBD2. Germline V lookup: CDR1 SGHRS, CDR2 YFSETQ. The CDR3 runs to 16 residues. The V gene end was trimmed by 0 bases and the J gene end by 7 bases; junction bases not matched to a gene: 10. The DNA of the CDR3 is TGCGCCAGCAGCTTGGTGGTAGCGGGAGGTCCTGGGGAGCAGTACTTC. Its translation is CASSLVVAGGPGEQYF.

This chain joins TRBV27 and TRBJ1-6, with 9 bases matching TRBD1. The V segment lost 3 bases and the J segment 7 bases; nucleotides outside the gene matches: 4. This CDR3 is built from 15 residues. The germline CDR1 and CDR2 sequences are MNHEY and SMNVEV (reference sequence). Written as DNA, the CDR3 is TGTGCCAGCAGTTTTATGGACAGGGGAAATTCACCCCTCCACTTT. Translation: CASSFMDRGNSPLHF.